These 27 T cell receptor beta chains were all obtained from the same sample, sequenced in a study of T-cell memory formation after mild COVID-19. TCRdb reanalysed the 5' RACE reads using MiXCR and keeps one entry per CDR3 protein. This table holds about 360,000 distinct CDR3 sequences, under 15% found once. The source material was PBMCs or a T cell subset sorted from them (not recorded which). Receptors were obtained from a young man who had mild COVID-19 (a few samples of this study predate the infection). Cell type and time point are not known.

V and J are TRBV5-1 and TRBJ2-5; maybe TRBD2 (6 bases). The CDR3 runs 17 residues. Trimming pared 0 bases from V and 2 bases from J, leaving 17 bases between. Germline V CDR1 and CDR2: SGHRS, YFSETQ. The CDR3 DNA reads TGCGCCAGCAGCTTGGGACTAGAACTCCGGTTTCAAGAGACCCAGTACTTC. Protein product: CASSLGLELRFQETQYF.

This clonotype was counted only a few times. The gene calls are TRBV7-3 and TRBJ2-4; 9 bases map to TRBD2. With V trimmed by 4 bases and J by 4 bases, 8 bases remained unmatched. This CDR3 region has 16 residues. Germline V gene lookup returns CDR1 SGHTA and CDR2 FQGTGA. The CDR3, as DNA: TGTGCCAGCAGCTCCCCCACGGGACTAGCAAAAAACATTCAGTACTTC. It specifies CASSSPTGLAKNIQYF.

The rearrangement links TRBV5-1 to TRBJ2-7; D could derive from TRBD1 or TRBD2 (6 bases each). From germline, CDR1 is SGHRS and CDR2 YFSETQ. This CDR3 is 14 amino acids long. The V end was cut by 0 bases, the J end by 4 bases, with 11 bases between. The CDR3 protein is CASSLDSGAYEQYF. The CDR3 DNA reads TGCGCCAGCAGCTTGGATTCGGGGGCGTACGAGCAGTACTTC.

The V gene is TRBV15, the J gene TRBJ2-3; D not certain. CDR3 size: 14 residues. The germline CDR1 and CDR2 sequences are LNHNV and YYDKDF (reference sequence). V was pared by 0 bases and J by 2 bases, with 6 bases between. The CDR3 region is CATSRDRDTDTQYF. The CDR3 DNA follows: TGTGCCACCAGCAGAGATCGAGACACAGATACGCAGTATTTT.

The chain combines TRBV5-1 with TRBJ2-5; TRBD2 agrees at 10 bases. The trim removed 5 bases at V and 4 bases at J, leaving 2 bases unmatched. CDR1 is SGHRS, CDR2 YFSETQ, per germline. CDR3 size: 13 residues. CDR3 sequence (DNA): TGCGCCAGCAGGCGGACTAGCGGAGAGACCCAGTACTTC. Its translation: CASRRTSGETQYF.

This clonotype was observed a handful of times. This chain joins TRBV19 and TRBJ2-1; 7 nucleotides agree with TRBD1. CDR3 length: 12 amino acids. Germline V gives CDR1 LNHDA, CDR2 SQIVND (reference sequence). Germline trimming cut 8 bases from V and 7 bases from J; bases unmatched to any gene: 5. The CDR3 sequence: CASSRRGNEQFF. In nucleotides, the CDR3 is TGTGCCAGTTCCCGCAGGGGGAATGAGCAGTTCTTC.

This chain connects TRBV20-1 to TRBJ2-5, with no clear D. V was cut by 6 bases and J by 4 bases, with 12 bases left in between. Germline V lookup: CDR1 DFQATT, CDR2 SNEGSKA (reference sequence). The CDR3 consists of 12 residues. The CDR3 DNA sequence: TGCAGTGCGCGTAAAGGGCCAGAGACCCAGTACTTC. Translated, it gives CSARKGPETQYF.

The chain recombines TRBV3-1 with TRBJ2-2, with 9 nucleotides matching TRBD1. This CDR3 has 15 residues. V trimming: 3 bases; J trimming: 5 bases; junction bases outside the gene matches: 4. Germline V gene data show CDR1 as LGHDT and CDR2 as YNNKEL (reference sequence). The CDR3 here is CASSHRQGETGELFF. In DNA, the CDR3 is TGTGCCAGCAGCCATCGACAGGGGGAGACCGGGGAGCTGTTTTTT.

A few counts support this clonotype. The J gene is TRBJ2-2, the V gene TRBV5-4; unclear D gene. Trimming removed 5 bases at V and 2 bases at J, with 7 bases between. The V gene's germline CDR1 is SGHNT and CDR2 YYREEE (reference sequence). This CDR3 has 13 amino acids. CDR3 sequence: CASRAVNTGELFF. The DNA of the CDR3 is TGTGCCAGCAGAGCAGTAAACACCGGGGAGCTGTTTTTT. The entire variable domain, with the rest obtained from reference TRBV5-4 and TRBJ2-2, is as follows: ETGVTQSPTHLIKTRGQQVTLRCSSQSGHNTVSWYQQALGQGPQFIFQYYREEENGRGNFPPRFSGLQFPNYSSELNVNALELDDSALYLCASRAVNTGELFFGEGSRLTVL.

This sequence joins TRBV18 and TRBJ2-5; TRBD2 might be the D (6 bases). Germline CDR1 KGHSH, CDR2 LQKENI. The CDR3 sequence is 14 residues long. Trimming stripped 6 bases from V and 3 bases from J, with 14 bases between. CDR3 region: CASSPGLNKETQYF. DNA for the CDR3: TGTGCCAGCTCCCCGGGACTTAACAAAGAGACCCAGTACTTC.

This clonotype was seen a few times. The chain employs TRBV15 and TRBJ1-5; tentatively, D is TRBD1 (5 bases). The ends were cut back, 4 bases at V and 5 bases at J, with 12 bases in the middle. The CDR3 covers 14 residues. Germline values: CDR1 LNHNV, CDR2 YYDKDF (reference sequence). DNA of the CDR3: TGTGCCACCAGCACCCTCGACAGAGATCAGCCCCAGCATTTT. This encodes CATSTLDRDQPQHF. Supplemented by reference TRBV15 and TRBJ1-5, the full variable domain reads DAMVIQNPRYQVTQFGKPVTLSCSQTLNHNVMYWYQQKSSQAPKLLFHYYDKDFNNEADTPDNFQSRRPNTSFCFLDIRSPGLGDTAMYLCATSTLDRDQPQHFGDGTRLSIL.

CDR3 nucleotides: TGTGCCAGCAGTGTTAACAAACTAGCGGGGCCCCCTCTATCTGAGCAGTTCTTC. Translation gives CASSVNKLAGPPLSEQFF. J is TRBJ2-1 and V is TRBV2; TRBD2 agrees at 10 bases. The germline V gene encodes CDR1 SNHLY and CDR2 FYNNEI. This CDR3 has 18 residues. The trim removed 4 bases at V and 9 bases at J, leaving 18 bases unmatched.

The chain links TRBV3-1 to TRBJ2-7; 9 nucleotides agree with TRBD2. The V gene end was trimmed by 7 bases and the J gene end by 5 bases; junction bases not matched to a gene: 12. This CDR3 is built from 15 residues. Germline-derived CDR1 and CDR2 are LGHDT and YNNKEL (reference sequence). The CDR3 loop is CASNGGERGEDEQYF. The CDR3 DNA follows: TGTGCCAGCAACGGAGGGGAGCGGGGGGAGGACGAGCAGTACTTC.

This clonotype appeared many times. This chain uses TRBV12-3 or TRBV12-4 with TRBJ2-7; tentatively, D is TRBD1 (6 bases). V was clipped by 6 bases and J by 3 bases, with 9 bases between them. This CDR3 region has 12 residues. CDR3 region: CASSLTGYEQYF. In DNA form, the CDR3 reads TGTGCCAGCAGCTTGACAGGCTACGAGCAGTACTTC.

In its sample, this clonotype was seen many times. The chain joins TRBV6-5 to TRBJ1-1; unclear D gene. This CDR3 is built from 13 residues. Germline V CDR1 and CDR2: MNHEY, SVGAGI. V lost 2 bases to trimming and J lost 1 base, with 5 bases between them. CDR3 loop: CASSYRANTEAFF. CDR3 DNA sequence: TGTGCCAGCAGTTACCGGGCGAACACTGAAGCTTTCTTT.

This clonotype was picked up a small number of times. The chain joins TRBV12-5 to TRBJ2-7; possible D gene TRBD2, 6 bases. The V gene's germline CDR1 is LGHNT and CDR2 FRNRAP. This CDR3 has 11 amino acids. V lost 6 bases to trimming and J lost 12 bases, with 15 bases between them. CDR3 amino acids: CASGPWDFPYF. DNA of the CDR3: TGTGCTAGTGGCCCATGGGACTTCCCGTACTTC. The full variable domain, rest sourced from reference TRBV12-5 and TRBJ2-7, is DARVTQTPRHKVTEMGQEVTMRCQPILGHNTVFWYRQTMMQGLELLAYFRNRAPLDDSGMPKDRFSAEMPDATLATLKIQPSEPRDSAVYFCASGPWDFPYFGPGTRLTVT.

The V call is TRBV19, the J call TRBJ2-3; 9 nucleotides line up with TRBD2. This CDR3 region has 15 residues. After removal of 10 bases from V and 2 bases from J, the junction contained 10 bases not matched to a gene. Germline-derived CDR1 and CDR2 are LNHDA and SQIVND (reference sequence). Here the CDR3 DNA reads TGTGCCAACGCGGGGGGGCCCTGTATCACAGATACGCAGTATTTT. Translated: CANAGGPCITDTQYF.

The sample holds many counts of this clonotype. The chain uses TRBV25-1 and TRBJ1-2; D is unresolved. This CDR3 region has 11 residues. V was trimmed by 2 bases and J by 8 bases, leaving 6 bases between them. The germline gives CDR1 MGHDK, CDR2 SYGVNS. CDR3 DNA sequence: TGTGCCAGCAGTGAACAAGGAGGCTACACCTTC. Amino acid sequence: CASSEQGGYTF.

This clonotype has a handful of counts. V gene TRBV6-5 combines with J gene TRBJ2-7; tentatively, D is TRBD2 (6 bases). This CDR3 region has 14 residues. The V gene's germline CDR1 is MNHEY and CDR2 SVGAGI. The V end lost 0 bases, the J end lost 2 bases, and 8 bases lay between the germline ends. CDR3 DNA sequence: TGTGCCAGCAGTTACTCTGGGGGGACCTACGAGCAGTACTTC. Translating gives CASSYSGGTYEQYF.

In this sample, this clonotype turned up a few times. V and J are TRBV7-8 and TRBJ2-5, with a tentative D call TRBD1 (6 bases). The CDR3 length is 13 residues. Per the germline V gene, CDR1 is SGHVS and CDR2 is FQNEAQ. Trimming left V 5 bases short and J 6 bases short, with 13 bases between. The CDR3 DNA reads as TGTGCCAGCAGCCTAGACAGGCGGCAGACCCAGTACTTC. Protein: CASSLDRRQTQYF.

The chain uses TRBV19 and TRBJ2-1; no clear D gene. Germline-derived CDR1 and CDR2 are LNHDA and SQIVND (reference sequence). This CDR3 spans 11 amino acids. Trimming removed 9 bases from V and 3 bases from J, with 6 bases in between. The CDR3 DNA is TGTGCCAGCGGTGACTACAATGAGCAGTTCTTC. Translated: CASGDYNEQFF.

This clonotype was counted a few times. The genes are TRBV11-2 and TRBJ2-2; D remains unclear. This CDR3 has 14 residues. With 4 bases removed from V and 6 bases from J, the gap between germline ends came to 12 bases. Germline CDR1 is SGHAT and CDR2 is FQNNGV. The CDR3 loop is CASSSYESPGELFF. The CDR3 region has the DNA TGTGCCAGCAGCTCGTATGAGTCCCCCGGGGAGCTGTTTTTT.

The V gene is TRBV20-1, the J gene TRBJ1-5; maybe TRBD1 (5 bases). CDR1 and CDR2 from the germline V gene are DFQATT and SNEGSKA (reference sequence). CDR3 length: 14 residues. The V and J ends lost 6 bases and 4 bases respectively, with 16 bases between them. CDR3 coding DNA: TGCAGTGCAAATGGAGGACAAGCAAATCAGCCCCAGCATTTT. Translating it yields CSANGGQANQPQHF.

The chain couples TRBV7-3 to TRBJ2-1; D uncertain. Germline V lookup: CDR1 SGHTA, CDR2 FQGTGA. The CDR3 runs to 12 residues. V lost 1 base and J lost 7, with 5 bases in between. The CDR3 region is CASSLMKNEQFF. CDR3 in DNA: TGTGCCAGCAGCTTAATGAAGAATGAGCAGTTCTTC.

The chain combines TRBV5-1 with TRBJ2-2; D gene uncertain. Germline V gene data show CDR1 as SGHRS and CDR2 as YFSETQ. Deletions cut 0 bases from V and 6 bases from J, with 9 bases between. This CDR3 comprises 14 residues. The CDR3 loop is CASSLAVLPGELFF. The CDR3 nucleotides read TGCGCCAGCAGCTTGGCAGTACTTCCCGGGGAGCTGTTTTTT.

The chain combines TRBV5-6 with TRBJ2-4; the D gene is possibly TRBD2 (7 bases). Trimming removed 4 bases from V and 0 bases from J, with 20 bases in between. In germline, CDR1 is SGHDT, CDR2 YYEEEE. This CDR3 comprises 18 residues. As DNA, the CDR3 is TGTGCCAGCAGCGGGAGTGGCGGGGGCACCCTAGCCAAAAACATTCAGTACTTC. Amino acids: CASSGSGGGTLAKNIQYF. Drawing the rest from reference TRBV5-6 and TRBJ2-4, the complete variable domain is DAGVTQSPTHLIKTRGQQVTLRCSPKSGHDTVSWYQQALGQGPQFIFQYYEEEERQRGNFPDRFSGHQFPNYSSELNVNALLLGDSALYLCASSGSGGGTLAKNIQYFGAGTRLSVL.

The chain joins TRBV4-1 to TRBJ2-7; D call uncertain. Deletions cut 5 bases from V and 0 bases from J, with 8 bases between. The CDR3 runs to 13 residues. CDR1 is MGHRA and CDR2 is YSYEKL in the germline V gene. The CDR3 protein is CASSTRLSYEQYF. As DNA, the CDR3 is TGCGCCAGCAGCACAAGACTCTCCTACGAGCAGTACTTC.